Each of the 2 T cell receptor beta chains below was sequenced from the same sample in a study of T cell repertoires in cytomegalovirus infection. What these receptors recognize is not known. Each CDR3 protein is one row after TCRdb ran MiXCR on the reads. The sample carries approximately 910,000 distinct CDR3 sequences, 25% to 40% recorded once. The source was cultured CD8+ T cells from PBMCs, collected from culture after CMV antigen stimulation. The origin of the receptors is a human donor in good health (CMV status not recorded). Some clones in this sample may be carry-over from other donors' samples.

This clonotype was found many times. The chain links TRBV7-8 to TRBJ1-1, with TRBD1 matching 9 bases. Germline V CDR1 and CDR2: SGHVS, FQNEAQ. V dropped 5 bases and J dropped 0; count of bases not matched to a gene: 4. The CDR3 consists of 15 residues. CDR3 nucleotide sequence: TGTGCCAGCAGCGTGGACAGGGGACTGAACACTGAAGCTTTCTTT. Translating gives CASSVDRGLNTEAFF.

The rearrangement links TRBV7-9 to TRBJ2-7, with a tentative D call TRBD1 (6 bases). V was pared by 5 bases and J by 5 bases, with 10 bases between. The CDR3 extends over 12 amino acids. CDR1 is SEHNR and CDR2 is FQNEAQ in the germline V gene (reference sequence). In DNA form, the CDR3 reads TGTGCCAGCAGCCTACACAGGGACGAGCAGTACTTC. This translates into CASSLHRDEQYF.